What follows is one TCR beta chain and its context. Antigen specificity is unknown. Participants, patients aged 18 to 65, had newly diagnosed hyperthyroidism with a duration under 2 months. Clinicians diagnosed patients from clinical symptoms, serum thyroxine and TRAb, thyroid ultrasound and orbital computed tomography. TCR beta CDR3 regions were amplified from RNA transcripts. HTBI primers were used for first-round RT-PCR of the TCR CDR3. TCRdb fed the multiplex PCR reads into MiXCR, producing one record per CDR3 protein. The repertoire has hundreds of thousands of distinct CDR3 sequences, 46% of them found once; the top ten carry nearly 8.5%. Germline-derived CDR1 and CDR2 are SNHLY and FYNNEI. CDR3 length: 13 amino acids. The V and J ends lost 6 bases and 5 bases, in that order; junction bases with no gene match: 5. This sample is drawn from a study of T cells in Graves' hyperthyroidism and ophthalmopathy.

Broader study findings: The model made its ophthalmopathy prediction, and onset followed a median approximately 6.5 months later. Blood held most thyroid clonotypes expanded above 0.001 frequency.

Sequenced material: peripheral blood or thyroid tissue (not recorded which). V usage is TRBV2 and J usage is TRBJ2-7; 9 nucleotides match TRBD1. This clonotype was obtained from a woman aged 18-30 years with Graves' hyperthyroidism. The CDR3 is CASSWTGADEQYF. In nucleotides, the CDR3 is TGTGCCAGCAGCTGGACAGGGGCGGACGAGCAGTACTTC.